What follows are 21 T cell receptor beta chains derived from one specimen sequenced in a study of blood T cells in healthy people across ages. Using a J-beta primer mix together with a sample-barcoded 5' primer, a second PCR was run for roughly 6 to 11 cycles. Using its own MiXCR run on the 5' RACE reads, TCRdb lists one record per CDR3 protein. The table includes roughly 680,000 distinct CDR3 sequences, over 40% detected once. Specimen: blood. The receptors derive from a woman of 80 years or more in good health.

This sequence joins TRBV29-1 and TRBJ2-5, with D maybe TRBD2 (6 bases). The CDR3 sequence is 15 residues long. Trimming cost V 6 bases and J 11 bases, with 28 bases left between them. The germline CDR1 and CDR2 sequences are SQVTM and ANQGSEA. In DNA form, the CDR3 reads TGCAGCGTGACTGGGGCTAGCCCTACCTCGGGGGAGCAGTACTTC. The encoded protein is CSVTGASPTSGEQYF.

V is TRBV12-3 or TRBV12-4 and J is TRBJ2-7; weak D call: TRBD2 (5 bases). V was trimmed by 6 bases and J by 0 bases, leaving 12 bases between them. The CDR3 sequence is 14 residues long. CDR3 residues: CASSALGSSYEQYF. CDR3 bases: TGTGCCAGCAGCGCTCTGGGGAGCTCCTACGAGCAGTACTTC.

Concerning this clonotype: A clone one base away is much larger, so this may be a read error. The rearrangement links TRBV6-5 to TRBJ2-7; D is perhaps TRBD2 (6 bases). CDR3 length: 13 amino acids. The germline CDR1 and CDR2 sequences are MNHEY and SVGAGI. V lost 5 bases and J lost 9, with 17 bases in between. The CDR3 DNA sequence: TGTGCCAGCAGTGCGGGGCTTTTGGGGGGGCAGTACTTC. Protein: CASSAGLLGGQYF.

This chain connects TRBV5-1 to TRBJ2-1; D unresolved. CDR1 and CDR2 (germline): SGHRS, YFSETQ. CDR3 length equals 14 residues. Trimming removed 1 base from V and 4 bases from J, with 9 bases in between. The CDR3 DNA reads as TGCGCCAGCAGCTTGCCTTCCCTTTACAATGAGCAGTTCTTC. This translates into CASSLPSLYNEQFF.

This clonotype turned up a few times. The chain joins TRBV28 to TRBJ2-5, with 13 positions matching TRBD2. The length of the CDR3 is 15 residues. Germline-derived CDR1 and CDR2 are MDHEN and SYDVKM. V gave up 6 bases and J gave up 5 bases; unmatched junction bases: 6. The CDR3 reads CASSRTSGGGETQYF. The CDR3 DNA follows: TGTGCCAGCAGCCGTACTAGCGGGGGGGGTGAGACCCAGTACTTC.

As regards this clonotype: A much more abundant neighbour one base away suggests this may be a read error. V is TRBV29-1 and J is TRBJ2-7; D gene uncertain. The V and J ends lost 4 bases and 4 bases respectively, with 11 bases between them. Germline V gives CDR1 SQVTM, CDR2 ANQGSEA. The CDR3 extends over 12 amino acids. The CDR3 nucleotides are TGCAGCGTTGGAAGTCAGGAATACGAGCAGTACTTC. Translation: CSVGSQEYEQYF.

Concerning this clonotype: With a much larger clone just one base away, this may be a read error. The V gene is TRBV7-2, the J gene TRBJ1-2, with D possibly being TRBD1 (5 bases). Trimming stripped 4 bases from V and 3 bases from J, with 12 bases between. The germline gives CDR1 SGHTA, CDR2 FQGNSA. This CDR3 region has 14 residues. CDR3 in amino acids: CASSSQGVDYGYTF. In nucleotides, the CDR3 is TGTGCCAGCAGCTCCCAGGGAGTCGACTATGGCTACACCTTC.

The rearrangement joins TRBV7-3 to TRBJ1-1, with D possibly being TRBD1 (5 bases). Trimming left V 3 bases short and J 5 bases short, with 13 bases between. Germline lookup yields CDR1 SGHTA and CDR2 FQGTGA. This CDR3 region has 14 residues. The CDR3, as DNA: TGTGCCAGCAGCTTGACCGGGACGGGGACTGAAGCTTTCTTT. Translation: CASSLTGTGTEAFF.

This clonotype has only a few counts. The gene calls are TRBV19 and TRBJ2-6; 9 bases line up with TRBD1. V gave up 8 bases and J gave up 0 bases; unmatched junction bases: 5. Germline CDR1 reads LNHDA; CDR2 reads SQIVND (reference sequence). CDR3 length: 16 amino acids. The CDR3 DNA is TGTGCCAGTCGACAGGGGGAAGGCTCTGGGGCCAACGTCCTGACTTTC. Protein: CASRQGEGSGANVLTF.

This clonotype has ten or more counts. V is TRBV2 and J is TRBJ2-1; weak D call: TRBD1 (5 bases). Germline values: CDR1 SNHLY, CDR2 FYNNEI. V was cut by 6 bases and J by 3 bases, with 9 bases left in between. The CDR3 totals 13 residues. The CDR3 DNA reads TGTGCCAGCAGGGCGACAGTCTACAATGAGCAGTTCTTC. This translates into CASRATVYNEQFF.

Worth noting for this clonotype: This may come from a read error, since a much larger clone is one base off. The rearrangement uses TRBV28 and TRBJ2-1; TRBD1 agrees at 8 bases. Germline trimming cut 5 bases from V and 10 bases from J; bases unmatched to any gene: 10. Germline loops: CDR1 MDHEN, CDR2 SYDVKM. This CDR3 spans 14 amino acids. The CDR3, as DNA: TGTGCCAGCAGTCGACAGGGGACGTCCTACGAGCAGTTCTTC. Its translation is CASSRQGTSYEQFF. Based on the CDR3 plus reference TRBV28 and TRBJ2-1, the full variable domain is DVKVTQSSRYLVKRTGEKVFLECVQDMDHENMFWYRQDPGLGLRLIYFSYDVKMKEKGDIPEGYSVSREKKERFSLILESASTNQTSMYLCASSRQGTSYEQFFGPGTRLTVL.

This clonotype appeared a few times. The rearrangement joins TRBV7-2 to TRBJ2-1, with TRBD2 identical over 8 bases. The CDR3 contains 16 residues. Germline-derived CDR1 and CDR2 are SGHTA and FQGNSA. V lost 6 bases and J lost 3; bases outside the gene matches: 10. This CDR3 is CASRSMRGELYNEQFF. Written as DNA, the CDR3 is TGTGCCAGCAGGTCTATGCGGGGGGAGCTCTACAATGAGCAGTTCTTC.

Concerning this clonotype: A junction end diverges from the germline sequence, so it may reflect a read error. The chain links TRBV11-2 to TRBJ2-1; D is perhaps TRBD2 (6 bases). Germline V CDR1 and CDR2: SGHAT, FQNNGV. This CDR3 has 15 residues. CDR3 protein: CASSTGLPSYNGQFF. Here the CDR3 DNA reads TGTGCCAGCAGCACGGGACTCCCCTCCTACAATGGGCAGTTCTTC.

CDR3 DNA sequence: TGCGCCAGCGCCCTTGGGACAAGCAGAGCTAGCTCCTACGAGCAGTACTTC. This translates into CASALGTSRASSYEQYF. The chain couples TRBV5-1 to TRBJ2-7; tentatively, D is TRBD1 (6 bases). CDR1 SGHRS and CDR2 YFSETQ come from the germline V gene. CDR3 length equals 17 residues. With 7 bases removed from V and 0 bases from J, the gap between germline ends came to 23 bases.

V usage is TRBV18 and J usage is TRBJ2-3, with D perhaps TRBD1 (7 bases). V was clipped by 3 bases and J by 4 bases, with 14 bases between them. The germline gives CDR1 KGHSH, CDR2 LQKENI. The length of the CDR3 is 15 residues. CDR3: CASSPSQGGADTQYF. The CDR3 DNA reads TGTGCCAGCTCACCGTCCCAGGGGGGCGCAGATACGCAGTATTTT. Combining the CDR3 with reference TRBV18 and TRBJ2-3 gives the whole variable domain NAGVMQNPRHLVRRRGQEARLRCSPMKGHSHVYWYRQLPEEGLKFMVYLQKENIIDESGMPKERFSAEFPKEGPSILRIQQVVRGDSAAYFCASSPSQGGADTQYFGPGTRLTVL.

In this sample, this clonotype turned up many times. CDR3 region: CASRKRTADSGANVLTF. CDR3 in DNA: TGTGCCAGCAGGAAGAGGACTGCCGACTCTGGGGCCAACGTCCTGACTTTC. The V gene is TRBV6-1, the J gene TRBJ2-6; TRBD2 is a possible D gene (5 bases). Per germline, CDR1 MNHNS and CDR2 SASEGT. This CDR3 spans 17 amino acids. Trimming shortened V by 6 bases and J by 0 bases, and 15 bases separated the two germline ends.

The chain links TRBV7-2 to TRBJ2-7, with TRBD1 matching over 7 bases. V lost 1 base, J lost 0 bases, and 6 bases stayed unmatched. The length of the CDR3 is 16 residues. The V gene's germline CDR1 is SGHTA and CDR2 FQGNSA. The CDR3 region is CASSLVGTAYSYEQYF. DNA for the CDR3: TGTGCCAGCAGCTTAGTAGGGACAGCCTACTCCTACGAGCAGTACTTC.

This chain links TRBV7-9 with TRBJ2-7; 11 positions agree with TRBD2. J lost 4 bases, V lost 6 bases, and 2 bases had no gene match. CDR1 and CDR2 (germline): SEHNR, FQNEAQ (reference sequence). This CDR3 is 13 amino acids long. CDR3 nucleotides: TGTGCCAGCAGGCTAGCGGGAGGTTACGAGCAGTACTTC. It yields the protein CASRLAGGYEQYF.

In DNA, the CDR3 is TGTGCCATCAGTCCTAGCGGGGGGGCCTACGAGCAGTACTTC. It specifies CAISPSGGAYEQYF. The chain carries TRBV10-3 and TRBJ2-7; 12 nucleotides align to TRBD2. Germline CDR1 ENHRY, CDR2 SYGVKD. Germline trimming cut 5 bases from V and 2 bases from J; bases unmatched to any gene: 1. The length of the CDR3 is 14 residues.

The chain couples TRBV6-5 to TRBJ2-5; 7 nucleotides line up with TRBD2. The CDR3 runs 15 residues. Looked up from germline, CDR1 is MNHEY and CDR2 is SVGAGI. Unmatched junction bases numbered 11, after V lost 5 bases and J lost 5 bases. DNA of the CDR3: TGTGCCAGCAGTCCCTCGGGCGGGAGTGGGGAGACCCAGTACTTC. This sequence encodes CASSPSGGSGETQYF.

V and J are TRBV20-1 and TRBJ2-7, with a possible D match to TRBD2 (6 bases). From germline, CDR1 is DFQATT and CDR2 SNEGSKA (reference sequence). V dropped 7 bases and J dropped 2 bases, with 12 bases sitting between them. The CDR3 is 12 amino acids. The CDR3 protein is CSVGLTTYEQYF. The CDR3 DNA sequence: TGCAGTGTAGGACTAACGACCTACGAGCAGTACTTC.